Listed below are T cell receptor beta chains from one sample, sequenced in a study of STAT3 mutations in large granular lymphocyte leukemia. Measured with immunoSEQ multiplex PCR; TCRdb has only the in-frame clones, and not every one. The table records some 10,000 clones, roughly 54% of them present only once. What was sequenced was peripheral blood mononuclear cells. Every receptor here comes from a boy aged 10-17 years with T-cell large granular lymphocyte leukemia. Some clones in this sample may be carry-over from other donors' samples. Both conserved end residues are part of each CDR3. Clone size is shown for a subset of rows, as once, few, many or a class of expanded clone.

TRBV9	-	CASSVDLADTYEQYF
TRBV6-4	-	CATGTGGTDTQYF
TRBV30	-	CAWSSPNEETQYF
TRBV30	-	CAWSVPLEVSGANVLTF
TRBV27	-	CASSQGGQGIYEQYF
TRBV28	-	CASSLVGGYGYTF
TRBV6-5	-	CASSPTGTSNQPQHF
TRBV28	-	CASTLGAGLNQPQHF
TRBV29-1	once	CSVVSLAADTQYF
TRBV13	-	CASSLGDRDYEQYF
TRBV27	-	CASSSPSSVSTDTQYF
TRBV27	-	CASRPTDNQPQHF
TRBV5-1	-	CASQTGLGYYEQYF
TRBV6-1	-	CASSESQEGYEQYF
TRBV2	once	CASRESGGSPLHF
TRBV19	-	CASSIDLGGQGTDEQYF